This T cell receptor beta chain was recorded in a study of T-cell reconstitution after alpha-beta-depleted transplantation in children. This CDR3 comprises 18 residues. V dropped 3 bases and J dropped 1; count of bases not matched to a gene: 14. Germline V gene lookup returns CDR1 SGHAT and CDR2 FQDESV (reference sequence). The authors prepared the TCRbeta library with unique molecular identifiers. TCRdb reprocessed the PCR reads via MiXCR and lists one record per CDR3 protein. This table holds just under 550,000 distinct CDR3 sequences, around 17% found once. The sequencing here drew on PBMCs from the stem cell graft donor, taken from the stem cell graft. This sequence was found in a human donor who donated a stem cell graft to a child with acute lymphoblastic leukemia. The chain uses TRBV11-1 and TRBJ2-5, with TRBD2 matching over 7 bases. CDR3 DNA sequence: TGTGCCAGCAGCTTCATCCGGGACTACCTCGGTCCCCAAGAGACCCAGTACTTC. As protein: CASSFIRDYLGPQETQYF.